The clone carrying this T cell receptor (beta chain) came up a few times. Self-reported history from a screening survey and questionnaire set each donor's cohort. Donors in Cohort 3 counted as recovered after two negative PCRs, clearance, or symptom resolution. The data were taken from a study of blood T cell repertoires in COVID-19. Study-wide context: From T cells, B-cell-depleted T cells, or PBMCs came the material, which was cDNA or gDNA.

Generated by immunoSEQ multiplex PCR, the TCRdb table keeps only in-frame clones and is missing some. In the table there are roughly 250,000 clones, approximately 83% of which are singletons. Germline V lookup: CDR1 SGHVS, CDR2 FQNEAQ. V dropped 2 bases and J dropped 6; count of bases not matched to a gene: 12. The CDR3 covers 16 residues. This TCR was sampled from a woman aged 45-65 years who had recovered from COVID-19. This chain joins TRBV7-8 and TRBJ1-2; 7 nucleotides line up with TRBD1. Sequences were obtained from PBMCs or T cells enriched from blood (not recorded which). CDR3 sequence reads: CASSLILTGSGHGYTF. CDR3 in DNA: TGTGCCAGCAGCTTAATTTTGACAGGGAGTGGTCATGGCTACACCTTC.